Included here is one TCR beta chain sequence, with context. The source of the sample is a study of blood T cell repertoires in COVID-19. Participants reported their clinical history, and cohort assignment relied on those reports. The CDR3 totals 14 residues. Germline loops: CDR1 SGHRS, CDR2 YFSETQ. Trimming cost V 0 bases and J 8 bases; bases outside gene matches: 7. Method: immunoSEQ multiplex PCR; TCRdb's copy keeps in-frame clones and lacks some. The table has 150,000 or so clones, around 80% seen once. The sequencing input was PBMCs or T cells enriched from blood (not recorded which). This receptor was taken from a man between 50 and 59 years old who had recovered from COVID-19. The chain combines TRBV5-1 with TRBJ1-2, with 7 nucleotides matching TRBD1. The CDR3 is CASSLAGQSSGYTF. CDR3 nucleotides: TGCGCCAGCAGCTTGGCGGGACAGTCGTCGGGCTACACCTTC.